These 24 T cell receptor beta chains came from one sample sequenced in a study of T cells in Graves' hyperthyroidism and ophthalmopathy. The source material, RNA transcripts, was used to amplify TCR beta CDR3 regions. When the TCR CDR3 underwent first-round RT-PCR, the HTBI primer set was used. TCRdb processed the multiplex PCR reads anew with MiXCR; each CDR3 protein has one entry. Of hundreds of thousands of distinct CDR3 sequences in the sample, about 20% were seen once. Sequenced material: blood. These receptors came from a man aged 30 to 39 with Graves' ophthalmopathy.

This clonotype was detected many times. CDR3 region: CASSLVPTATNEKLFF. As DNA, the CDR3 is TGTGCCAGCAGTTTAGTACCGACAGCAACTAATGAAAAACTGTTTTTT. V is TRBV12-3 or TRBV12-4 and J is TRBJ1-4; D is possibly TRBD1 (5 bases). The CDR3 spans 16 residues. The germline V and J ends were trimmed by 1 base and 0 bases, with 9 bases remaining between them.

This clonotype was observed at least ten times. The genes are TRBV11-2 and TRBJ1-5; 9 nucleotides line up with TRBD1. The germline V gene has CDR1 SGHAT and CDR2 FQNNGV. After removal of 5 bases from V and 4 bases from J, the junction contained 3 bases not matched to a gene. The CDR3 length is 14 residues. CDR3 DNA sequence: TGTGCCAGCAGCCCCGGGACAGGGAATCAGCCCCAGCATTTT. Amino acids: CASSPGTGNQPQHF. The full variable domain, in which reference TRBV11-2 and TRBJ1-5 provide the parts outside the CDR3, is EAGVAQSPRYKIIEKRQSVAFWCNPISGHATLYWYQQILGQGPKLLIQFQNNGVVDDSQLPKDRFSAERLKGVDSTLKIQPAKLEDSAVYLCASSPGTGNQPQHFGDGTRLSIL.

The genes are TRBV19 and TRBJ2-1, with TRBD2 matching over 16 bases. Germline CDR1 is LNHDA and CDR2 is SQIVND (reference sequence). V lost 6 bases to trimming and J lost 0 bases; unmatched junction nucleotides: 8. The CDR3 length is 19 residues. DNA for the CDR3: TGTGCCAGTAGCGGCGGGGGACTAGCGGGAGGGAGCTCCTACAATGAGCAGTTCTTC. Amino acids: CASSGGGLAGGSSYNEQFF.

V gene TRBV5-1 combines with J gene TRBJ2-1, with D maybe TRBD2 (6 bases). Trimming shortened V by 0 bases and J by 0 bases, and 19 bases separated the two germline ends. The V gene's germline CDR1 is SGHRS and CDR2 YFSETQ. CDR3 size: 19 residues. CDR3 in amino acids: CASSLGALFGGISYNEQFF. As DNA, the CDR3 is TGCGCCAGCAGCTTGGGGGCCCTATTCGGGGGAATCTCCTACAATGAGCAGTTCTTC.

This clonotype appeared many times. V and J are TRBV12-3 or TRBV12-4 and TRBJ1-1; no clear D. Between the trimmed V and J ends, which lost 7 bases and 5 bases, there was a span of 11 bases. The CDR3 runs to 12 residues. The CDR3 nucleotides are TGTGCCAGCACCTCTATAGATACTGAAGCTTTCTTT. This encodes CASTSIDTEAFF.

This clonotype was counted many times. V and J are TRBV20-1 and TRBJ2-1, with 11 bases identical to TRBD2. Germline CDR1 DFQATT, CDR2 SNEGSKA (reference sequence). The CDR3 loop spans 19 amino acids. Unmatched junction bases numbered 15, after V lost 1 base and J lost 4 bases. CDR3 amino acids: CSARVFGLAGGGGYNEQFF. The CDR3 DNA sequence: TGCAGTGCTAGAGTATTCGGCCTAGCGGGAGGAGGGGGTTACAATGAGCAGTTCTTC.

The CDR3 coding sequence is TGTGCCAGCAGATCAACGTATGAGCAGTTCTTC. This gives the protein CASRSTYEQFF. The rearrangement uses TRBV2 and TRBJ2-1; D unresolved. V was shortened by 6 bases and J by 8 bases, with 8 bases between the two germline ends. CDR3 length: 11 residues. The germline gives CDR1 SNHLY, CDR2 FYNNEI.

The chain employs TRBV3-1 and TRBJ1-5; D gene unclear. CDR3 size: 12 residues. Germline V gene sequence: CDR1 LGHDT, CDR2 YNNKEL (reference sequence). V was pared by 0 bases and J by 8 bases, with 5 bases between. CDR3 sequence (DNA): TGTGCCAGCAGCCAAGAAGGGAAGCCCCAGCATTTT. Residues: CASSQEGKPQHF.

DNA of the CDR3: TGTGCCAGCAGTGAAACGGGAGGGCTGAATGAGCAGTTCTTC. Its translation: CASSETGGLNEQFF. J is TRBJ2-1 and V is TRBV2; 8 bases align to TRBD2. V was pared by 2 bases and J by 7 bases, with 4 bases of the junction left unmatched. CDR3 length equals 14 residues. The germline V gene has CDR1 SNHLY and CDR2 FYNNEI.

The table lists this clonotype with a few counts. The rearrangement uses TRBV11-2 and TRBJ2-7; TRBD2 agrees at 11 bases. From germline, CDR1 is SGHAT and CDR2 FQNNGV. Trimming removed 8 bases from V and 2 bases from J; junction bases left unmatched: 14. CDR3 length: 17 amino acids. The CDR3 DNA follows: TGTGCCAGCTCACCACCAATACTAGCGGGAGAGACCTACGAGCAGTACTTC. Protein sequence: CASSPPILAGETYEQYF.

The chain links TRBV9 to TRBJ2-3; 12 bases map to TRBD2. This CDR3 contains 19 residues. Germline V gene data show CDR1 as SGDLS and CDR2 as YYNGEE. Trimming at V came to 4 bases and at J to 1 base, leaving 13 bases not matched to a gene. The CDR3 nucleotides read TGTGCCAGCAGCTCTCACGAAATCCTAGCGGGAGGGGGCACAGATACGCAGTATTTT. This gives the protein CASSSHEILAGGGTDTQYF.

This clonotype was detected many times. The V and J genes are TRBV5-1 and TRBJ1-1; D might be TRBD1 (5 bases). V shed 0 bases and J shed 8 bases, with 11 bases lying between them. This CDR3 has 13 residues. Germline V gene lookup returns CDR1 SGHRS and CDR2 YFSETQ. CDR3 residues: CASSLVSQGEAFF. The CDR3 bases are TGCGCCAGCAGCTTGGTCTCGCAGGGAGAAGCTTTCTTT.

The chain recombines TRBV28 with TRBJ1-2, with D perhaps matching TRBD1 (5 bases). This CDR3 has 13 residues. V was shortened by 4 bases and J by 4 bases, with 10 bases between the two germline ends. Germline values: CDR1 MDHEN, CDR2 SYDVKM. The chain's CDR3 is CASSWDPLYGYTF. CDR3 coding DNA: TGTGCCAGCAGTTGGGACCCACTCTATGGCTACACCTTC.

This clonotype was observed a few times. The J gene is TRBJ2-1, the V gene TRBV24-1; tentatively, D is TRBD2 (6 bases). Germline CDR1 KGHDR, CDR2 SFDVKD. V was clipped by 1 base and J by 5 bases, with 11 bases between them. This CDR3 region has 15 residues. The CDR3 coding sequence is TGTGCCACCAGTGATTTCGGGAGAGGCAACAATGAGCAGTTCTTC. It encodes CATSDFGRGNNEQFF.

This clonotype has a count of ten or more. The CDR3 is CAWSPGDRGLDTQYF. For the CDR3, the DNA is TGTGCCTGGAGCCCCGGGGACAGGGGTTTGGATACGCAGTATTTT. This rearrangement joins TRBV30 to TRBJ2-3, with TRBD1 identical over 10 bases. The CDR3 spans 15 residues. CDR1 and CDR2 (germline): GTSNPN, SVGIG (reference sequence). Trimming removed 3 bases from V and 6 bases from J; junction bases left unmatched: 9.

In its sample, this clonotype was seen many times. The chain employs TRBV5-1 and TRBJ2-3, with 7 bases identical to TRBD1. Germline assignment: CDR1 SGHRS and CDR2 YFSETQ. With 5 bases clipped from V and 0 bases from J, the junction kept 6 bases outside the gene matches. This CDR3 is built from 15 residues. As DNA, the CDR3 is TGCGCCAGCAGTCCGACAGGGTTTAGCACAGATACGCAGTATTTT. Amino acids: CASSPTGFSTDTQYF.

J is TRBJ2-7 and V is TRBV7-9, with D uncertain. The V end was cut by 8 bases, the J end by 3 bases, with 8 bases between. The CDR3 contains 11 residues. Germline values: CDR1 SEHNR, CDR2 FQNEAQ (reference sequence). The CDR3 DNA is TGTGCCAGCCCCCCTTGCTACGAGCAGTACTTC. Translation: CASPPCYEQYF.

Worth noting for this clonotype: This sequence may be a read error, since a much larger clone differs from it by one base. The gene calls are TRBV7-2 and TRBJ1-1, with no clear D. V lost 2 bases and J 3 bases, leaving 13 bases between the germline ends. Per germline, CDR1 SGHTA and CDR2 FQGNSA. The CDR3 extends over 15 amino acids. This CDR3 is CASSLSSGWYTEAFF. The DNA for the CDR3 is TGTGCCAGCAGCTTATCCTCCGGGTGGTACACTGAAGCTTTCTTT.

This clonotype was counted many times. The chain joins TRBV28 to TRBJ2-5; TRBD2 aligns across 7 bases. The trim removed 5 bases at V and 1 base at J, leaving 10 bases unmatched. This CDR3 is 16 amino acids long. CDR1 MDHEN and CDR2 SYDVKM come from the germline V gene. CDR3: CASSQHGLGSQETQYF. CDR3 sequence (DNA): TGTGCCAGCAGTCAACATGGACTAGGGAGCCAAGAGACCCAGTACTTC.

V usage is TRBV5-1 and J usage is TRBJ1-1; D unresolved. There are 14 residues in the CDR3. CDR1 is SGHRS and CDR2 is YFSETQ in the germline V gene. Trimming pared 0 bases from V and 1 base from J, leaving 7 bases between. CDR3 protein: CASSLESWNTEAFF. The DNA for the CDR3 is TGCGCCAGCAGCTTGGAGAGTTGGAACACTGAAGCTTTCTTT.

V is TRBV20-1 and J is TRBJ2-7, with 8 bases fitting TRBD2. Per germline, CDR1 DFQATT and CDR2 SNEGSKA (reference sequence). There are 15 residues in the CDR3. The V gene end was trimmed by 0 bases and the J gene end by 3 bases; junction bases not matched to a gene: 7. The CDR3 region is CSARDQESGSYEQYF. CDR3 coding DNA: TGCAGTGCTAGAGATCAAGAGAGCGGGAGCTACGAGCAGTACTTC.

This clonotype was recorded many times. The chain combines TRBV30 with TRBJ2-6; D is possibly TRBD1 (6 bases). The V end lost 2 bases, the J end lost 0 bases, and 8 bases lay between the germline ends. There are 15 residues in the CDR3. In germline, CDR1 is GTSNPN, CDR2 SVGIG (reference sequence). The CDR3 reads CAWSPQGSGANVLTF. CDR3 in DNA: TGTGCCTGGAGTCCACAGGGCTCTGGGGCCAACGTCCTGACTTTC.

At least ten counts were recorded for this clonotype. CDR3 DNA sequence: TGTGCCAGCAGTTCGCGACTTAACCAAGAGACCCAGTACTTC. Translated, it gives CASSSRLNQETQYF. The gene calls are TRBV12-3 or TRBV12-4 and TRBJ2-5; D gene ambiguous. CDR3 length equals 14 residues. V was cut by 4 bases and J by 0 bases, with 9 bases left in between.

This clonotype has a count of ten or more. This chain joins TRBV4-1 and TRBJ2-5; TRBD2 is a possible D gene (6 bases). The V gene lost 2 bases and the J gene lost 1 base, with 11 bases spanning the gap. The germline V gene encodes CDR1 MGHRA and CDR2 YSYEKL. This CDR3 contains 15 residues. CDR3 residues: CASSQTTGGQETQYF. In DNA, the CDR3 is TGCGCCAGCAGCCAAACGACCGGGGGCCAAGAGACCCAGTACTTC.